Sequencing of this T cell receptor beta chain was carried out in a study of cytomegalovirus exposure and HLA in healthy donors. Vbeta (60) and Jbeta (13) primers were used in the PCR. Measured with immunoSEQ multiplex PCR; TCRdb has only the in-frame clones, and not every one. Found here are over 110,000 clones, 70% to 85% of them singletons; the top ten hold around 2.6%. In germline, CDR1 is MNHEY, CDR2 SVGAGI. The length of the CDR3 is 14 residues. The TCR comes from a male donor in good health and CMV-seronegative. J is TRBJ2-5 and V is TRBV6-5; TRBD1 aligns across 8 bases. The J call may not be correct, given that the DNA end is closer to TRBJ2-7. Sequencing used PBMCs. CDR3 residues: CASSFGQGYHEQYF. CDR3 bases: TGTGCCAGCAGTTTTGGACAGGGTTATCACGAGCAGTACTTC.